One sample yielded the 16 T cell receptor beta chains listed below, sequenced in a study of blood T cell repertoires in COVID-19. Assay used: immunoSEQ multiplex PCR; TCRdb lists only in-frame clones, some missing. The sample lists roughly 100,000 clones, about 88% occurring once. Material for sequencing was peripheral blood. The receptors come from a human donor in a cohort sampled during active COVID-19.

In its sample, this clone was seen once. The chain recombines TRBV2 with TRBJ2-3, with 10 bases fitting TRBD2. Germline values: CDR1 SNHLY, CDR2 FYNNEI. V lost 7 bases to trimming and J lost 0 bases; unmatched junction nucleotides: 4. The CDR3 length is 15 residues. CDR3 DNA sequence: TGTGCCAGCACCTGGACTAGCGGAAGCACAGATACGCAGTATTTT. This codes for CASTWTSGSTDTQYF.

V and J are TRBV6-5 and TRBJ2-3; maybe TRBD2 (6 bases). CDR1 and CDR2 from the germline V gene are MNHEY and SVGAGI. The germline V and J ends were trimmed by 8 bases and 0 bases, with 9 bases remaining between them. The CDR3 has 13 amino acids. CDR3 sequence reads: CASGGLSTDTQYF. The CDR3 DNA sequence: TGTGCCAGCGGAGGGCTAAGCACAGATACGCAGTATTTT.

This clone was detected only a few times. An end of the junction does not agree with germline; a read error may underlie this. The chain employs TRBV6-5 and TRBJ1-2, with D hard to call. Germline V CDR1 and CDR2: MNHEY, SVGAGI. CDR3 length equals 13 residues. The DNA for the CDR3 is TGTGCCAGCAGTCAATACTATAACTCTGGCTACACCTTC. This encodes CASSQYYNSGYTF.

The V and J genes are TRBV9 and TRBJ2-1; 7 bases are a match to TRBD1. The CDR3 is 17 residues long. After removal of 0 bases from V and 2 bases from J, the junction contained 8 bases not matched to a gene. The germline gives CDR1 SGDLS, CDR2 YYNGEE. The CDR3 loop is CASSVGGGRGTYNEQFF. Written as DNA, the CDR3 is TGTGCCAGCAGCGTAGGAGGGGGCAGGGGAACCTACAATGAGCAGTTCTTC.

The chain is built from TRBV3-1 (or the pseudogene TRBV3-2) and TRBJ1-4; TRBD1 might be the D (5 bases). CDR1 is LGHDT and CDR2 is YNNKEL in the germline V gene (reference sequence). Trimming shortened V by 4 bases and J by 7 bases, and 13 bases separated the two germline ends. CDR3 size: 14 residues. CDR3 DNA: TGTGCCAGCAGCCCAACGGGGGTGGTTGAAAAACTGTTTTTT. Amino acids: CASSPTGVVEKLFF.

The V call is TRBV20-1, the J call TRBJ1-6; 11 bases agree with TRBD1. Germline values: CDR1 DFQATT, CDR2 SNEGSKA (reference sequence). The ends lost 3 bases at V and 8 bases at J; junction bases unmatched: 9. The CDR3 contains 16 residues. The CDR3 here is CSASGQGAVFYSPLHF. The CDR3 DNA is TGCAGTGCTAGTGGACAGGGGGCGGTGTTTTATTCACCCCTCCACTTT.

The genes are TRBV3-1 (or the pseudogene TRBV3-2) and TRBJ1-2; possible D gene TRBD1, 5 bases. In germline, CDR1 is LGHDT, CDR2 YNNKEL (reference sequence). The CDR3 runs 16 residues. Trimming removed 0 bases from V and 4 bases from J, with 15 bases in between. CDR3 region: CASSQDVATASYGYTF. The CDR3 DNA sequence: TGTGCCAGCAGCCAAGACGTCGCGACAGCAAGCTATGGCTACACCTTC.

The sample holds one count of this clone. The V call is TRBV6-5, the J call TRBJ1-5; possible D gene TRBD1, 6 bases. In germline, CDR1 is MNHEY, CDR2 SVGAGI. The CDR3 contains 13 residues. The germline V and J ends were trimmed by 6 bases and 5 bases, with 11 bases remaining between them. The CDR3 sequence is CASRRGLYQPQHF. DNA of the CDR3: TGTGCCAGCAGGAGGGGGTTGTATCAGCCCCAGCATTTT.

The chain has TRBV28 and TRBJ2-1, with a possible D match to TRBD1 (6 bases). The V end lost 6 bases, the J end lost 2 bases, and 11 bases lay between the germline ends. The length of the CDR3 is 14 residues. Germline V gene lookup returns CDR1 MDHEN and CDR2 SYDVKM. Written as DNA, the CDR3 is TGTGCCAGCAGCTTGACAGGTACCTACAATGAGCAGTTCTTC. It is translated as CASSLTGTYNEQFF.

V usage is TRBV7-2 and J usage is TRBJ1-5, with TRBD1 matching 7 bases. The junction had 6 bases not matched to a gene; V was cut back by 5 bases and J by 2 bases. CDR3 size: 15 residues. CDR1 and CDR2 (germline): SGHTA, FQGNSA. CDR3 coding DNA: TGTGCCAGCAGCAGAGGGGGCTATGGCAATCAGCCCCAGCATTTT. Encoded protein: CASSRGGYGNQPQHF. Variable domain in full (rest from reference TRBV7-2 and TRBJ1-5): GAGVSQSPSNKVTEKGKDVELRCDPISGHTALYWYRQSLGQGLEFLIYFQGNSAPDKSGLPSDRFSAERTGGSVSTLTIQRTQQEDSAVYLCASSRGGYGNQPQHFGDGTRLSIL.

The chain links TRBV3-1 (or the pseudogene TRBV3-2) to TRBJ1-4; D remains unclear. CDR3 length: 14 amino acids. Germline assignment: CDR1 LGHDT and CDR2 YNNKEL (reference sequence). Between the trimmed V and J ends, which lost 0 bases and 6 bases, there was a span of 8 bases. This CDR3 is CASSQDPRDEKLFF. The CDR3 DNA reads as TGTGCCAGCAGCCAAGATCCCCGTGATGAAAAACTGTTTTTT.

This chain links TRBV11-3 with TRBJ2-3; possibly TRBD2 for D (5 bases). Germline values: CDR1 SGHNT, CDR2 YENEEA. Trimming took off 8 bases at V and 1 base at J, with 10 bases between the two ends. CDR3 length: 13 amino acids. In nucleotides, the CDR3 is TGTGCCAGCGCCGATAGCGGCACAGATACGCAGTATTTT. It encodes CASADSGTDTQYF.

The table lists this clone with a few counts. The V and J genes are TRBV5-4 and TRBJ1-6; D is ambiguous. The germline V gene has CDR1 SGHNT and CDR2 YYREEE (reference sequence). V was shortened by 2 bases and J by 8 bases, with 17 bases between the two germline ends. The CDR3 spans 16 residues. Written as DNA, the CDR3 is TGTGCCAGCAGCTTTGGAGCCACTCGACCGGATTCACCCCTCCACTTT. This gives the protein CASSFGATRPDSPLHF. Complete variable domain (other parts from reference TRBV5-4 and TRBJ1-6): ETGVTQSPTHLIKTRGQQVTLRCSSQSGHNTVSWYQQALGQGPQFIFQYYREEENGRGNFPPRFSGLQFPNYSSELNVNALELDDSALYLCASSFGATRPDSPLHFGNGTRLTVT.

The CDR3 loop reads CASSHGETQYF. CDR3 nucleotides: TGCGCCAGCAGCCACGGGGAGACCCAGTACTTC. This chain joins TRBV4-1 and TRBJ2-5; D remains unclear. V was cut by 3 bases and J by 5 bases, with 4 bases left in between. CDR3 length: 11 residues. Germline CDR1 reads MGHRA; CDR2 reads YSYEKL.

The genes are TRBV2 and TRBJ2-3; 8 bases are shared with TRBD1. This CDR3 is 15 amino acids long. CDR1 is SNHLY, CDR2 FYNNEI, per germline. After removal of 6 bases from V and 0 bases from J, the junction contained 5 bases not matched to a gene. This CDR3 is CASSADRASTDTQYF. CDR3 coding DNA: TGTGCCAGCAGCGCGGACAGGGCCAGCACAGATACGCAGTATTTT.

The rearrangement uses TRBV6-6 and TRBJ2-1, with 11 bases that match TRBD2. Germline CDR1 is MNHNY and CDR2 is SVGAGI (reference sequence). The CDR3 consists of 16 residues. V was clipped by 4 bases and J by 7 bases; unmatched bases: 9. The CDR3 DNA reads as TGTGCCAGCAGTTCCTTAGCGGGGGGGAGATTGAATGAGCAGTTCTTC. This encodes CASSSLAGGRLNEQFF.